Following are 28 T cell receptor beta chains from one sample sequenced in a study of response to subunit inactivated influenza vaccine (dated by TCRdb to between 2017 and 2018). The time point label for this specimen denotes: around 42 days after influenza vaccine administration. The receptor library was made with RT-PCR. Sequencing instrument: Illumina HiSeq 2500. Clones were called with MiXCR by TCRdb after fastp trimmed the public reads at Q25, and only in-frame beta chains were retained. Each record represents a unique CDR3 protein, reported with the most common genes and DNA among its rows. For this sample there are under 500,000 distinct CDR3 sequences; approximately 10% appear just once. The ten largest clonotypes hold over 9.5% of the sample. The sequences come from PBMCs from blood, collected roughly 48 days after vaccination. The origin of the receptors is a man over 45 who received an inactivated influenza vaccine. Donor details come from another sample of the same person, matched by shared clones.

Here the CDR3 reads CASSYVGSGSYEQYF. CDR3 nucleotide sequence: TGTGCCAGCAGTTACGTCGGTAGCGGGAGCTACGAGCAGTACTTC. The chain is built from TRBV6-5 and TRBJ2-7; 9 bases fit TRBD2. After removal of 2 bases from V and 3 bases from J, the junction contained 5 bases not matched to a gene. The CDR3 runs to 15 residues. CDR1 and CDR2 (germline): MNHEY, SVGAGI.

This clonotype was observed a handful of times. The V gene is TRBV5-1, the J gene TRBJ1-1; 7 bases line up with TRBD1. V lost 4 bases, J lost 0 bases, and 6 bases stayed unmatched. CDR3 length: 15 residues. Germline V gene sequence: CDR1 SGHRS, CDR2 YFSETQ. This CDR3 is CASSTDRDMNTEAFF. CDR3 in DNA: TGCGCCAGCAGCACAGACAGGGACATGAACACTGAAGCTTTCTTT.

This clonotype was counted only a few times. The chain carries TRBV4-2 and TRBJ1-5; D ambiguous. CDR1 and CDR2 from the germline V gene are LGHNA and YNFKEQ. This CDR3 comprises 14 residues. V lost 0 bases and J lost 6, with 9 bases in between. DNA of the CDR3: TGTGCCAGCAGCCAAGAGAGGGTTGGTCAGCCCCAGCATTTT. Translating gives CASSQERVGQPQHF.

The gene calls are TRBV20-1 and TRBJ2-3; a weak D match, TRBD1 (6 bases). The germline V gene has CDR1 DFQATT and CDR2 SNEGSKA (reference sequence). The CDR3 has 15 residues. The V end lost 0 bases, the J end lost 5 bases, and 15 bases lay between the germline ends. CDR3 nucleotide sequence: TGCAGTGCTAGAGAGCCGATGCCCAGGGGAGATACGCAGTATTTT. This codes for CSAREPMPRGDTQYF.

The table lists this clonotype with a few counts. This chain links TRBV6-1 with TRBJ2-1; D might be TRBD1 or TRBD2, each matching 5 bases. This CDR3 is 17 amino acids long. The germline V gene has CDR1 MNHNS and CDR2 SASEGT. Trimming stripped 5 bases from V and 5 bases from J, with 22 bases between. CDR3 coding DNA: TGTGCCAGCAGTCAATCCTCCTGGGACCCTAAGGACAATGAGCAGTTCTTC. Its protein is CASSQSSWDPKDNEQFF.

In its sample, this clonotype was seen many times. The junction does not match germline at one end; this may be a read error. This chain links TRBV5-1 with TRBJ2-7; TRBD1 agrees at 8 bases. Germline V gene lookup returns CDR1 SGHRS and CDR2 YFSETQ. This CDR3 has 14 amino acids. This CDR3 is CASSLGQGPYEQYF. CDR3 DNA sequence: TGTGCCAGCAGCCTCGGACAGGGTCCCTACGAGCAGTACTTC.

This clonotype was detected a few times. The chain carries TRBV29-1 and TRBJ1-5; D is undetermined. The CDR3 runs 15 residues. V was cut by 4 bases and J by 2 bases, with 15 bases left in between. Germline CDR1 is SQVTM and CDR2 is ANQGSEA. This CDR3 reads CSVALAGSGNQPQHF. In nucleotides, the CDR3 is TGCAGCGTTGCCCTCGCTGGGAGTGGCAATCAGCCCCAGCATTTT.

In this sample, this clonotype turned up a few times. V gene TRBV15 combines with J gene TRBJ2-5; D gene uncertain. Per the germline V gene, CDR1 is LNHNV and CDR2 is YYDKDF (reference sequence). The CDR3 sequence is 15 residues long. Between the trimmed V and J ends, which lost 1 base and 3 bases, there was a span of 12 bases. The CDR3 bases are TGTGCCACCAGCAGAGGGCTATTGAACGAAGAGACCCAGTACTTC. Its translation: CATSRGLLNEETQYF.

The chain joins TRBV20-1 to TRBJ2-7, with 12 bases lining up with TRBD1. The CDR3 consists of 15 residues. V shed 1 base, J shed 6 bases, and the junction held 7 bases outside the gene matches. Looked up from germline, CDR1 is DFQATT and CDR2 is SNEGSKA (reference sequence). The CDR3, as DNA: TGCAGTGCTAGAGCCTCGGGACAGGGGGCCGGCGAGCAGTACTTC. Translated: CSARASGQGAGEQYF.

The chain carries TRBV4-2 and TRBJ2-1; tentative D call: TRBD1 (5 bases). The V gene's germline CDR1 is LGHNA and CDR2 YNFKEQ. V was clipped by 2 bases and J by 5 bases, with 10 bases between them. This CDR3 region has 14 residues. Written as DNA, the CDR3 is TGTGCCAGCAGCCAACAGGGTCGGGACAATGAGCAGTTCTTC. It is translated as CASSQQGRDNEQFF.

This clonotype has only a few counts. The chain has TRBV7-9 and TRBJ2-3; D is unresolved. This CDR3 is 13 amino acids long. V gave up 3 bases and J gave up 4 bases, with 8 bases separating them. The V gene's germline CDR1 is SEHNR and CDR2 FQNEAQ (reference sequence). The DNA for the CDR3 is TGTGCCAGCAGCTTCGGCAGTGCAGATACGCAGTATTTT. Protein product: CASSFGSADTQYF.

This chain uses TRBV20-1 with TRBJ2-5; D ambiguous. Germline V gene lookup returns CDR1 DFQATT and CDR2 SNEGSKA (reference sequence). The CDR3 is 13 residues long. Between the trimmed V and J ends, which lost 6 bases and 5 bases, there was a span of 16 bases. In nucleotides, the CDR3 is TGCAGTGCAGTCCTCACGGTAGAGGAGACCCAGTACTTC. This gives the protein CSAVLTVEETQYF.

This chain links TRBV7-6 with TRBJ2-1, with D tentatively TRBD1 or TRBD2 (5 bases each). Germline CDR1 SGHVS, CDR2 FNYEAQ. The V gene lost 5 bases and the J gene lost 9 bases, with 11 bases spanning the gap. The CDR3 runs 12 residues. CDR3 loop: CASSHGTAEQFF. The DNA of the CDR3 is TGTGCCAGCAGCCACGGGACCGCTGAGCAGTTCTTC.

This clonotype was seen repeatedly, ten times or more. The rearrangement joins TRBV12-3 or TRBV12-4 to TRBJ2-5; tentative D call: TRBD2 (5 bases). The CDR3 is 12 residues long. Trimming pared 3 bases from V and 6 bases from J, leaving 8 bases between. DNA of the CDR3: TGTGCCAGCAGTTTCCCGGGGAAGACCCAGTACTTC. Amino acid sequence: CASSFPGKTQYF.

J is TRBJ2-6 and V is TRBV29-1; unclear D gene. The CDR3 covers 16 residues. CDR1 is SQVTM and CDR2 is ANQGSEA in the germline V gene. V was clipped by 7 bases and J by 1 base, with 17 bases between them. CDR3 in DNA: TGCAGCGCCATTGTGGTAAGAACTTCTGGGGCCAACGTCCTGACTTTC. The encoded protein is CSAIVVRTSGANVLTF. Combining the CDR3 with reference TRBV29-1 and TRBJ2-6 gives the whole variable domain SAVISQKPSRDICQRGTSLTIQCQVDSQVTMMFWYRQQPGQSLTLIATANQGSEATYESGFVIDKFPISRPNLTFSTLTVSNMSPEDSSIYLCSAIVVRTSGANVLTFGAGSRLTVL.

J is TRBJ2-7 and V is TRBV6-2 or TRBV6-3; D might be TRBD1 (5 bases). Trimming took off 2 bases at V and 3 bases at J, with 11 bases between the two ends. The CDR3 covers 14 residues. Per the germline V gene, CDR1 is MNHEY and CDR2 is SVGEGT. CDR3 coding DNA: TGTGCCAGCAGTTACCAAACAGGCGTCTACGAGCAGTACTTC. It yields the protein CASSYQTGVYEQYF.

This clonotype was seen many times. The chain employs TRBV28 and TRBJ2-5; D is perhaps TRBD1 or TRBD2 (5 bases each). Trimming cost V 2 bases and J 3 bases, with 13 bases left between them. Germline CDR1 is MDHEN and CDR2 is SYDVKM. The CDR3 length is 15 residues. CDR3 bases: TGTGCCAGCAGTTTAATTTCTGGGACCAAAGAGACCCAGTACTTC. Protein sequence: CASSLISGTKETQYF.

There are a few counts of this clonotype. V usage is TRBV6-2 or TRBV6-3 and J usage is TRBJ2-7; 7 positions match TRBD2. The length of the CDR3 is 14 residues. V trimming: 5 bases; J trimming: 4 bases; junction bases outside the gene matches: 8. Germline V gene data show CDR1 as MNHEY and CDR2 as SVGEGT. The CDR3 loop is CASSPSGIQYEQYF. CDR3 nucleotides: TGTGCCAGCAGTCCGAGCGGGATTCAATACGAGCAGTACTTC.

This chain links TRBV27 with TRBJ2-1; 11 bases match TRBD2. Germline assignment: CDR1 MNHEY and CDR2 SMNVEV (reference sequence). This CDR3 has 15 amino acids. The J segment lost 6 bases and the V segment lost 6 bases, leaving 7 bases of the junction unmatched. The CDR3 spells CASSLGLAVGNEQFF. The CDR3 DNA reads TGTGCCAGCAGCCTGGGACTAGCGGTGGGCAATGAGCAGTTCTTC.

This clonotype turned up a few times. The chain combines TRBV7-2 with TRBJ2-2; tentative D call: TRBD2 (6 bases). The V gene lost 0 bases and the J gene lost 6 bases, with 14 bases spanning the gap. The CDR3 runs to 16 residues. Germline loops: CDR1 SGHTA, CDR2 FQGNSA. CDR3 nucleotides: TGTGCCAGCAGCTTAGCGGGAGGCGGTGTCGCCGGGGAGCTGTTTTTT. The encoded protein is CASSLAGGGVAGELFF.

V and J are TRBV5-8 and TRBJ2-3, with D tentatively TRBD1 or TRBD2 (5 bases each). The CDR3 is 12 residues long. Germline lookup yields CDR1 SGHTS and CDR2 YDEGEE. The germline V and J ends were trimmed by 1 base and 14 bases, with 14 bases remaining between them. CDR3 protein: CASSLQRTILYF. Written as DNA, the CDR3 is TGTGCCAGCAGCTTGCAGCGGACAATTCTGTATTTT.

This clonotype has at least ten counts. This chain links TRBV7-9 with TRBJ2-7; the D call may be TRBD1 or TRBD2 (5 bases each). This CDR3 spans 17 amino acids. V was trimmed by 6 bases and J by 0 bases, leaving 21 bases between them. Germline CDR1 reads SEHNR; CDR2 reads FQNEAQ (reference sequence). The CDR3 coding sequence is TGTGCCAGCAGAACCACCCGGGGCGAGTGGGGCTCCTACGAGCAGTACTTC. Translation: CASRTTRGEWGSYEQYF.

The V call is TRBV27, the J call TRBJ1-2; 7 bases match TRBD1. The CDR3 runs 14 residues. Germline V gene sequence: CDR1 MNHEY, CDR2 SMNVEV (reference sequence). J was trimmed by 1 base and V by 6 bases; bases with no gene match: 5. The CDR3 DNA sequence: TGTGCCAGCAGCGCGACAGGGTTTAACTATGGCTACACCTTC. It codes for CASSATGFNYGYTF.

This rearrangement joins TRBV20-1 to TRBJ1-2, with 7 bases identical to TRBD1. The length of the CDR3 is 13 residues. Germline V gives CDR1 DFQATT, CDR2 SNEGSKA (reference sequence). The junction had 9 bases not matched to a gene; V was cut back by 1 base and J by 10 bases. CDR3 region: CSARGRDRETYTF. The CDR3 nucleotides are TGCAGTGCTAGAGGCCGCGACAGGGAGACCTACACCTTC.

The V call is TRBV18, the J call TRBJ2-7; D is unresolved. The CDR3 is 15 residues long. V shed 3 bases and J shed 0 bases, with 12 bases lying between them. Germline loops: CDR1 KGHSH, CDR2 LQKENI. CDR3 sequence reads: CASSPADLVSYEQYF. CDR3 coding DNA: TGTGCCAGCTCACCTGCAGACTTAGTCTCCTACGAGCAGTACTTC. Using reference TRBV18 and TRBJ2-7 for the parts outside the CDR3, the full variable domain is NAGVMQNPRHLVRRRGQEARLRCSPMKGHSHVYWYRQLPEEGLKFMVYLQKENIIDESGMPKERFSAEFPKEGPSILRIQQVVRGDSAAYFCASSPADLVSYEQYFGPGTRLTVT.

As regards this clonotype: The germline gene is not matched at one end of the junction; a read error may be the cause. This chain connects TRBV11-2 to TRBJ1-1, with D unresolved. The CDR3 is made up of 13 amino acids. Germline-derived CDR1 and CDR2 are SGHAT and FQNNGV. CDR3 sequence: CASSLETGGEAFF. The CDR3 DNA follows: TGTGCCAGCAGCCTAGAGACTGGCGGTGAAGCTTTCTTT.

This clonotype was picked up a small number of times. The chain couples TRBV24-1 to TRBJ2-1; TRBD2 agrees at 13 bases. J gave up 7 bases and V 6 bases, and 2 bases lay outside the gene matches. This CDR3 contains 14 residues. Germline V gives CDR1 KGHDR, CDR2 SFDVKD. The CDR3 region is CATSTGLAGNEQFF. CDR3 coding DNA: TGTGCCACCAGTACGGGACTAGCGGGGAATGAGCAGTTCTTC.

This clonotype was recorded at least ten times. The chain is built from TRBV12-3 or TRBV12-4 and TRBJ1-1; no clear D. CDR3 length equals 14 residues. Trimming took off 2 bases at V and 1 base at J, with 8 bases between the two ends. Here the CDR3 DNA reads TGTGCCAGCAGTTTAATGGGGAGGAACACTGAAGCTTTCTTT. Its translation: CASSLMGRNTEAFF.